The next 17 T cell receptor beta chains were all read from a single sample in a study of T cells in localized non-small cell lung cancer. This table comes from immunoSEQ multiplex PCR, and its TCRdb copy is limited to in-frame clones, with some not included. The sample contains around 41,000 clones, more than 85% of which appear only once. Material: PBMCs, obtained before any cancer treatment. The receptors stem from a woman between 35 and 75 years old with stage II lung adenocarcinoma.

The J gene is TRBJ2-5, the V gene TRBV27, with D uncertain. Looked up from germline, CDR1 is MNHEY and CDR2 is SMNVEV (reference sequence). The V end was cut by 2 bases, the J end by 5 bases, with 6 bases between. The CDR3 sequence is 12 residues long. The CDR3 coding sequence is TGTGCCAGCAGTTTAAATGGCGAGACCCAGTACTTC. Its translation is CASSLNGETQYF.

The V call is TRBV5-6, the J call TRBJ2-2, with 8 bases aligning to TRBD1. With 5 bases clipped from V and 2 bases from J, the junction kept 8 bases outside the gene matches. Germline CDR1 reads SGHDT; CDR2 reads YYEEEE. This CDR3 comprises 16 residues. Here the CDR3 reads CASRDAAGGNTGELFF. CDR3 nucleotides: TGTGCCAGCAGAGATGCGGCAGGGGGCAACACCGGGGAGCTGTTTTTT.

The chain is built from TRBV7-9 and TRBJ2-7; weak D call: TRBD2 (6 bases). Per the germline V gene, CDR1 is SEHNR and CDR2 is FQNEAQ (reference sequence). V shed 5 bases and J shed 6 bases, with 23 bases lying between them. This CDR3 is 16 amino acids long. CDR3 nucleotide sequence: TGTGCCAGCAGCGCCGCCGAGGAGGGCTACAAAGGCGAGCAGTACTTC. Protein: CASSAAEEGYKGEQYF.

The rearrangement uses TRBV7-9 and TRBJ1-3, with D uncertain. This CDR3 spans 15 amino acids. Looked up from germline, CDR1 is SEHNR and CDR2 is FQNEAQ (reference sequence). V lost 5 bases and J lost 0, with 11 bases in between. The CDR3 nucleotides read TGTGCCAGCAGCCCCGGGGTAAACTCTGGAAACACCATATATTTT. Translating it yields CASSPGVNSGNTIYF.

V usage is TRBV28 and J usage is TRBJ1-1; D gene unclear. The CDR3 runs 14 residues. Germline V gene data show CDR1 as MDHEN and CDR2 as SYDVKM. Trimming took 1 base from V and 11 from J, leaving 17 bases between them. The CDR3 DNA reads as TGTGCCAGCAGTTTATTCGACCCCCCGGGAGGTGCTTTCTTT. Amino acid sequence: CASSLFDPPGGAFF.

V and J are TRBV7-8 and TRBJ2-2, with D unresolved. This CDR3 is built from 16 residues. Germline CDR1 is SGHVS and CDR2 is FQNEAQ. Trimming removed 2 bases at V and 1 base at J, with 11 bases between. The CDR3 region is CASSLLSGRNTGELFF. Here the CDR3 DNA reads TGTGCCAGCAGCTTATTGTCCGGACGGAACACCGGGGAGCTGTTTTTT.

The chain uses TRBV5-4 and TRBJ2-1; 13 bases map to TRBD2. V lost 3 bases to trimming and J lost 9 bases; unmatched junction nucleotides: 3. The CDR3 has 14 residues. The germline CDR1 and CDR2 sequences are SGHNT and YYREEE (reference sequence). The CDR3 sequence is CASSWTSGSFEQFF. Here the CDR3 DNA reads TGTGCCAGCAGCTGGACTAGCGGGAGTTTTGAGCAGTTCTTC.

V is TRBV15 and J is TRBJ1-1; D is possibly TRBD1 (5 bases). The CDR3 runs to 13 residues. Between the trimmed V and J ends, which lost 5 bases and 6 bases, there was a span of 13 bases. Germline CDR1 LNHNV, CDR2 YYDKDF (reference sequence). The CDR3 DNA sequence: TGTGCCACCAGCCCCCGGACAAGGGCTGAAGCTTTCTTT. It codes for CATSPRTRAEAFF.

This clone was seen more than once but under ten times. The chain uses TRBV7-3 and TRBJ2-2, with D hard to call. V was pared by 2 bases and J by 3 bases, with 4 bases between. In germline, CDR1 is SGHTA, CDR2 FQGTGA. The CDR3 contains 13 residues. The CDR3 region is CASSLGYTGELFF. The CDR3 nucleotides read TGTGCCAGCAGCTTAGGATACACCGGGGAGCTGTTTTTT. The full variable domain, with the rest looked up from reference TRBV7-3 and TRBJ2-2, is GAGVSQTPSNKVTEKGKYVELRCDPISGHTALYWYRQSLGQGPEFLIYFQGTGAADDSGLPNDRFFAVRPEGSVSTLKIQRTERGDSAVYLCASSLGYTGELFFGEGSRLTVL.

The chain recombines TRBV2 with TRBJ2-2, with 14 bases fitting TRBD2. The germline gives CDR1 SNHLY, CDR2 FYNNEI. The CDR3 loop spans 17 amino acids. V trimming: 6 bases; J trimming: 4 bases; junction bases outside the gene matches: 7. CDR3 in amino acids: CASSSWGLAGVTGELFF. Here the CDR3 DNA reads TGTGCCAGCAGCTCATGGGGACTAGCGGGAGTCACCGGGGAGCTGTTTTTT.

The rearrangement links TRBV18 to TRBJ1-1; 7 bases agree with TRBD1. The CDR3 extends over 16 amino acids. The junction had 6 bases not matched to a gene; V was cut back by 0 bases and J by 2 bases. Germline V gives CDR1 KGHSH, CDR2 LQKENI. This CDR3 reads CASSPPRGRENTEAFF. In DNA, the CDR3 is TGTGCCAGCTCACCACCAAGGGGGCGCGAAAACACTGAAGCTTTCTTT.

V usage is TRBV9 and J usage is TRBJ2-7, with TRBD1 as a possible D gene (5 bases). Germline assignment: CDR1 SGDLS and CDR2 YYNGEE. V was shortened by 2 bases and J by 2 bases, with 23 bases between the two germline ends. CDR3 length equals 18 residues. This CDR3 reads CASSVRPSSGNGAYEQYF. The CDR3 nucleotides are TGTGCCAGCAGCGTCAGACCTTCATCAGGGAATGGGGCCTACGAGCAGTACTTC.

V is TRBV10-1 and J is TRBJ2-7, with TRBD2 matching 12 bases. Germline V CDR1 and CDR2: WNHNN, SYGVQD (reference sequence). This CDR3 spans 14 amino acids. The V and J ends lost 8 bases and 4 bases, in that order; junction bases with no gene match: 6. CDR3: CASSPSGRGYEQYF. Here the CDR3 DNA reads TGCGCCAGCTCCCCTAGCGGGAGGGGATACGAGCAGTACTTC.

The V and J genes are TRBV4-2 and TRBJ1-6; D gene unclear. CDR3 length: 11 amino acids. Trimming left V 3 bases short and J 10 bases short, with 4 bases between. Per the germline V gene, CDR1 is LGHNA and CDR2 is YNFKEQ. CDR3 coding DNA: TGTGCCAGCAGCCAGGGGTCACCCCTCCACTTT. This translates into CASSQGSPLHF.

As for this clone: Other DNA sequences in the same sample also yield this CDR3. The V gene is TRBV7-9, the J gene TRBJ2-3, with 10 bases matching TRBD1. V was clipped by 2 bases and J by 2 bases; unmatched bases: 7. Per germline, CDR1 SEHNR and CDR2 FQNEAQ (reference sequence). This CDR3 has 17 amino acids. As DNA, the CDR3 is TGTGCCAGCAGCTTATTCGCGACAGGGGGCAACACAGATACGCAGTATTTT. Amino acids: CASSLFATGGNTDTQYF. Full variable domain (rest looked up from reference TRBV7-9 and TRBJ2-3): DTGVSQNPRHKITKRGQNVTFRCDPISEHNRLYWYRQTLGQGPEFLTYFQNEAQLEKSRLLSDRFSAERPKGSFSTLEIQRTEQGDSAMYLCASSLFATGGNTDTQYFGPGTRLTVL.

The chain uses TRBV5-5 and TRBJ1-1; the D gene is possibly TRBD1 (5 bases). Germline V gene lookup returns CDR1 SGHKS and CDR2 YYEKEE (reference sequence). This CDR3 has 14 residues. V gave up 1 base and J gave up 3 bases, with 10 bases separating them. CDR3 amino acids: CASSLNGGDTEAFF. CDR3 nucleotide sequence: TGTGCCAGCAGCTTGAACGGGGGAGACACTGAAGCTTTCTTT.

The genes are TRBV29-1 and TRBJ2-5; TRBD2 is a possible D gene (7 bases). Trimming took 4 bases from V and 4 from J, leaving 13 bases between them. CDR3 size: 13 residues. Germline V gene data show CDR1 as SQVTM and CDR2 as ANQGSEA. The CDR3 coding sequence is TGCAGCGTTGGGGGGGGCACCGGAGAGACCCAGTACTTC. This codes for CSVGGGTGETQYF.